This entry lists 21 T cell receptor beta chains sequenced from one sample in a study of blood T cells in healthy people across ages. It was with a sample-barcoded 5' primer and a J-beta primer mix that a second PCR of about 7 to 12 cycles was run. TCRdb used MiXCR to reprocess the 5' RACE reads, holding one entry per CDR3 protein. This table holds about 1.4 million distinct CDR3 sequences, approximately 59% found once. Source material: blood. The receptors shown here come from a man younger than 35 in good health.

In its sample, this clonotype was seen a few times. This chain connects TRBV12-3 or TRBV12-4 to TRBJ2-5; 7 bases fit TRBD2. Losses at the gene ends were 5 bases for V and 5 bases for J; bases not matched to a gene: 5. This CDR3 is built from 13 residues. CDR3 sequence: CASSPPGRETQYF. CDR3 sequence (DNA): TGTGCCAGCAGTCCCCCCGGGAGGGAGACCCAGTACTTC.

V gene TRBV18 combines with J gene TRBJ1-1; no definite D call. Deletions cut 1 base from V and 10 bases from J, with 13 bases between. Germline lookup yields CDR1 KGHSH and CDR2 LQKENI. This CDR3 has 13 residues. Here the CDR3 DNA reads TGTGCCAGCTCACCACGCCCCGAGAGTCTAGCTTTCTTT. Protein product: CASSPRPESLAFF.

This chain uses TRBV5-1 with TRBJ2-2; D might be TRBD1 (5 bases). CDR1 and CDR2 from the germline V gene are SGHRS and YFSETQ. This CDR3 contains 16 residues. Deletions cut 1 base from V and 0 bases from J, with 10 bases between. The CDR3 coding sequence is TGCGCCAGCAGCTTGAAGACAGATCCGAACACCGGGGAGCTGTTTTTT. This sequence encodes CASSLKTDPNTGELFF.

As DNA, the CDR3 is TGTGCCAGCAGCTTAGTCGCGATCGGGGCGGCGGGCCTTAACAATGAGCAGTTCTTC. The encoded protein is CASSLVAIGAAGLNNEQFF. The V and J genes are TRBV7-2 and TRBJ2-1, with D perhaps TRBD1 or TRBD2 (5 bases each). V lost 1 base, J lost 5 bases, and 24 bases lay in between. CDR1 and CDR2 (germline): SGHTA, FQGNSA. The CDR3 consists of 19 residues.

The chain carries TRBV3-1 and TRBJ1-4, with a weak D call TRBD1 (5 bases). V dropped 4 bases and J dropped 0 bases, with 12 bases sitting between them. The CDR3 has 16 amino acids. CDR1 and CDR2 from the germline V gene are LGHDT and YNNKEL (reference sequence). CDR3 amino acids: CASSRGGGATNEKLFF. In nucleotides, the CDR3 is TGTGCCAGCAGCCGGGGGGGTGGGGCAACTAATGAAAAACTGTTTTTT.

This clonotype has only a few counts. The V and J genes are TRBV27 and TRBJ2-7, with 9 bases matching TRBD2. The CDR3 totals 15 residues. Germline V gene sequence: CDR1 MNHEY, CDR2 SMNVEV (reference sequence). J lost 3 bases, V lost 0 bases, and 3 bases had no gene match. In nucleotides, the CDR3 is TGTGCCAGCAGTTTATCGACTAGCGGAAGCTACGAGCAGTACTTC. Amino acids: CASSLSTSGSYEQYF.

Here the CDR3 reads CASSPGLAGTHEQYF. The CDR3 bases are TGTGCCAGCAGTCCGGGACTAGCGGGGACCCACGAGCAGTACTTC. This sequence joins TRBV3-1 and TRBJ2-7; 13 bases map to TRBD2. With 6 bases clipped from V and 5 bases from J, the junction kept 7 bases outside the gene matches. Germline V gene lookup returns CDR1 LGHDT and CDR2 YNNKEL (reference sequence). The CDR3 sequence is 15 residues long.

This clonotype was seen ten or more times. The chain couples TRBV20-1 to TRBJ2-1; D is tentatively TRBD1 or TRBD2 (5 bases each). The V gene lost 5 bases and the J gene lost 7 bases, with 18 bases spanning the gap. Germline assignment: CDR1 DFQATT and CDR2 SNEGSKA (reference sequence). The CDR3 extends over 14 amino acids. The CDR3 region is CSAQDRDRPNEQFF. CDR3 sequence (DNA): TGCAGTGCTCAGGACCGGGACCGCCCGAATGAGCAGTTCTTC.

This clonotype was counted between two and nine times. In DNA, the CDR3 is TGCAGCGTTGAAGGGACAGAAGTCAACGAGCAGTACTTC. It translates to CSVEGTEVNEQYF. The chain links TRBV29-1 to TRBJ2-7, with D perhaps matching TRBD1 (6 bases). This CDR3 has 13 amino acids. Trimming took off 1 base at V and 5 bases at J, with 12 bases between the two ends. Germline assignment: CDR1 SQVTM and CDR2 ANQGSEA.

The chain carries TRBV5-4 and TRBJ2-1, with TRBD2 identical over 8 bases. The junction had 5 bases not matched to a gene; V was cut back by 1 base and J by 8 bases. The CDR3 runs to 14 residues. Germline assignment: CDR1 SGHNT and CDR2 YYREEE (reference sequence). This chain's CDR3 is CASSLTGGSDEQFF. The CDR3 DNA reads as TGTGCCAGCAGCTTGACGGGAGGGAGCGATGAGCAGTTCTTC.

J is TRBJ1-4 and V is TRBV11-2, with TRBD1 matching 9 bases. V trimming: 6 bases; J trimming: 8 bases; junction bases outside the gene matches: 7. Looked up from germline, CDR1 is SGHAT and CDR2 is FQNNGV. CDR3 length equals 14 residues. The CDR3 here is CASRGGQGSEKLFF. The CDR3 nucleotides are TGTGCCAGCAGAGGGGGACAGGGTTCGGAAAAACTGTTTTTT. Full variable domain (rest looked up from reference TRBV11-2 and TRBJ1-4): EAGVAQSPRYKIIEKRQSVAFWCNPISGHATLYWYQQILGQGPKLLIQFQNNGVVDDSQLPKDRFSAERLKGVDSTLKIQPAKLEDSAVYLCASRGGQGSEKLFFGSGTQLSVL.

The table lists this clonotype with a few counts. The chain couples TRBV7-2 to TRBJ2-7; TRBD2 aligns across 11 bases. CDR3 size: 16 residues. Germline trimming cut 5 bases from V and 3 bases from J; bases unmatched to any gene: 9. The germline gives CDR1 SGHTA, CDR2 FQGNSA. CDR3 amino acids: CASSTQGTSGSYEQYF. The CDR3 DNA reads as TGTGCCAGCAGCACACAAGGGACTAGCGGTAGCTACGAGCAGTACTTC.

This clonotype was detected a few times. V usage is TRBV15 and J usage is TRBJ2-1; TRBD1 aligns across 10 bases. The CDR3 contains 18 residues. V lost 4 bases to trimming and J lost 0 bases; unmatched junction nucleotides: 9. Germline V gene sequence: CDR1 LNHNV, CDR2 YYDKDF (reference sequence). The CDR3 here is CATSTDRGEASSYNEQFF. CDR3 coding DNA: TGTGCCACCAGCACGGACAGGGGGGAGGCGAGCTCCTACAATGAGCAGTTCTTC.

The rearrangement uses TRBV9 and TRBJ1-1; D not certain. Germline loops: CDR1 SGDLS, CDR2 YYNGEE. V was shortened by 4 bases and J by 4 bases, with 14 bases between the two germline ends. This CDR3 is 14 amino acids long. The CDR3 DNA reads TGTGCCAGCAGCTCCCCTTGGGGAAGCACTGAAGCTTTCTTT. It specifies CASSSPWGSTEAFF.

V usage is TRBV4-3 and J usage is TRBJ1-2, with D unclear. The germline CDR1 and CDR2 sequences are LGHNA and YSLEER. The ends were cut back, 3 bases at V and 8 bases at J, with 16 bases in the middle. The CDR3 is made up of 14 amino acids. The CDR3: CASSHSTGIRGYTF. In nucleotides, the CDR3 is TGCGCCAGCAGCCATAGCACGGGGATCCGGGGCTACACCTTC.

This sequence joins TRBV25-1 and TRBJ2-1; D is perhaps TRBD2 (6 bases). The CDR3 is made up of 17 amino acids. Trimming shortened V by 1 base and J by 8 bases, and 21 bases separated the two germline ends. Germline V CDR1 and CDR2: MGHDK, SYGVNS. The CDR3 region is CASSEWRVVRGRDEQFF. The CDR3 DNA reads TGTGCCAGCAGTGAATGGAGGGTTGTACGGGGAAGGGATGAGCAGTTCTTC. Looking up the rest from reference TRBV25-1 and TRBJ2-1 gives the full variable domain: EADIYQTPRYLVIGTGKKITLECSQTMGHDKMYWYQQDPGMELHLIHYSYGVNSTEKGDLSSESTVSRIRTEHFPLTLESARPSHTSQYLCASSEWRVVRGRDEQFFGPGTRLTVL.

The V and J genes are TRBV25-1 and TRBJ1-5; perhaps TRBD1 as D (6 bases). The V gene's germline CDR1 is MGHDK and CDR2 SYGVNS. V lost 5 bases and J 4 bases, leaving 9 bases between the germline ends. The CDR3 loop spans 13 amino acids. This chain's CDR3 is CASSNGQNQPQHF. For the CDR3, the DNA is TGTGCCAGCAGTAATGGACAGAATCAGCCCCAGCATTTT.

This clonotype was detected a few times. The genes are TRBV6-6 and TRBJ2-5; 9 bases line up with TRBD1. The CDR3 is made up of 17 amino acids. V gave up 0 bases and J gave up 2 bases; unmatched junction bases: 7. Germline loops: CDR1 MNHNY, CDR2 SVGAGI (reference sequence). As DNA, the CDR3 is TGTGCCAGCAGTTACTCGCCGGGACAGGGCTATCAAGAGACCCAGTACTTC. Protein: CASSYSPGQGYQETQYF.

This clonotype has a handful of counts. The genes are TRBV25-1 and TRBJ2-3; possibly TRBD1 or TRBD2 for D (5 bases each). The CDR3 is 15 residues long. Trimming removed 2 bases from V and 0 bases from J, with 9 bases in between. Germline V gene sequence: CDR1 MGHDK, CDR2 SYGVNS. The DNA of the CDR3 is TGTGCCAGCAGTGAACCGAGGGGTAGCACAGATACGCAGTATTTT. It encodes CASSEPRGSTDTQYF.

In this sample, this clonotype turned up a few times. A clone one base away is much larger, so this may be a read error. The V call is TRBV15, the J call TRBJ2-1; 10 bases map to TRBD1. TRBJ2-7 matches the DNA end more closely, so the J call is doubtful. This CDR3 comprises 16 residues. The V gene's germline CDR1 is LNHNV and CDR2 YYDKDF (reference sequence). CDR3 region: CATSTTGGGSYNEQYF. CDR3 nucleotides: TGTGCCACCAGCACGACAGGGGGCGGCTCCTACAATGAGCAGTACTTC.

V usage is TRBV6-1 and J usage is TRBJ1-1, with D tentatively TRBD1 (5 bases). In germline, CDR1 is MNHNS, CDR2 SASEGT. The germline V and J ends were trimmed by 5 bases and 3 bases, with 16 bases remaining between them. The CDR3 consists of 15 residues. The CDR3 is CASSPQGVRYTEAFF. CDR3 DNA sequence: TGTGCCAGCAGTCCTCAAGGGGTACGTTACACTGAAGCTTTCTTT.